Shown below are 16 T cell receptor beta chains from a single sample sequenced in a study of cytomegalovirus exposure and HLA in healthy donors. The PCR used 60 Vbeta and 13 Jbeta primers. Sequenced by immunoSEQ multiplex PCR; TCRdb stores in-frame clones only, minus some. The repertoire holds 80,000 or so clones, 75% to 80% seen once, with 3.5% to 5.5% in the top ten. The sample was PBMCs. The origin of the receptors is a man aged 35 to 55 in good health and CMV-seronegative.

This sequence joins TRBV4-2 and TRBJ2-7; D unclear. V was pared by 0 bases and J by 7 bases, with 10 bases between. Germline loops: CDR1 LGHNA, CDR2 YNFKEQ. This CDR3 is 13 amino acids long. CDR3 coding DNA: TGTGCCAGCAGCCAAGAAGCAGGTCGGGAGCAGTACTTC. This codes for CASSQEAGREQYF.

This clone was detected a few times. The chain couples TRBV28 to TRBJ1-1; D is perhaps TRBD1 (6 bases). Germline values: CDR1 MDHEN, CDR2 SYDVKM. CDR3 size: 13 residues. V lost 6 bases and J 4 bases, leaving 12 bases between the germline ends. The chain's CDR3 is CASRKGGGTEAFF. For the CDR3, the DNA is TGTGCCAGCAGAAAGGGGGGGGGCACTGAAGCTTTCTTT.

The chain is built from TRBV5-6 and TRBJ1-1; D not certain. Germline V gene sequence: CDR1 SGHDT, CDR2 YYEEEE. Deletions cut 0 bases from V and 2 bases from J, with 8 bases between. CDR3 length equals 14 residues. This CDR3 reads CASSLDLGNTEAFF. The CDR3 DNA reads TGTGCCAGCAGCTTGGATCTGGGCAACACTGAAGCTTTCTTT.

The V call is TRBV29-1, the J call TRBJ2-7; 7 positions agree with TRBD2. V lost 6 bases to trimming and J lost 6 bases; unmatched junction nucleotides: 8. CDR3 length: 12 amino acids. Per the germline V gene, CDR1 is SQVTM and CDR2 is ANQGSEA. CDR3 sequence (DNA): TGCAGCGTCGTTAGGACTAGGGGCGAGCAGTACTTC. It specifies CSVVRTRGEQYF.

This chain joins TRBV19 and TRBJ2-3; D is unclear. This CDR3 is built from 16 residues. The V gene's germline CDR1 is LNHDA and CDR2 SQIVND (reference sequence). V gave up 1 base and J gave up 1 base, with 12 bases separating them. The CDR3 DNA is TGTGCCAGTAGTATAGTCGCTAGACTCGGCACAGATACGCAGTATTTT. Protein: CASSIVARLGTDTQYF.

This clone was counted only a few times. The V and J genes are TRBV29-1 and TRBJ1-1; 8 bases fit TRBD1. Germline-derived CDR1 and CDR2 are SQVTM and ANQGSEA. The CDR3 is made up of 13 amino acids. With 5 bases clipped from V and 6 bases from J, the junction kept 8 bases outside the gene matches. CDR3 sequence reads: CSVFRQGWAEAFF. The CDR3 nucleotides are TGCAGCGTTTTTAGACAGGGGTGGGCTGAAGCTTTCTTT.

This chain uses TRBV6-6 with TRBJ1-5, with D unresolved. There are 12 residues in the CDR3. Trimming pared 8 bases from V and 4 bases from J, leaving 9 bases between. Germline CDR1 is MNHNY and CDR2 is SVGAGI (reference sequence). CDR3 residues: CASREANQPQHF. CDR3 sequence (DNA): TGTGCCAGCCGAGAGGCGAATCAGCCCCAGCATTTT.

A single count supports this clone. This chain links TRBV30 with TRBJ2-7; 10 bases agree with TRBD2. The ends lost 8 bases at V and 6 bases at J; junction bases unmatched: 16. This CDR3 region has 15 residues. The germline V gene encodes CDR1 GTSNPN and CDR2 SVGIG (reference sequence). The CDR3 coding sequence is TGTGCCAGGGATATAGCGGGAGGAAGGCGGGGCGAGCAGTACTTC. The encoded protein is CARDIAGGRRGEQYF.

The V gene is TRBV7-2, the J gene TRBJ2-3; 7 positions agree with TRBD1. Trimming took 5 bases from V and 2 from J; bases not matched to a gene: 7. Germline CDR1 SGHTA, CDR2 FQGNSA. The CDR3 totals 15 residues. The CDR3 region is CASSRRQGPTDTQYF. The CDR3 DNA reads TGTGCCAGCAGCCGAAGACAGGGCCCCACAGATACGCAGTATTTT.

This clone was detected only a few times. This chain connects TRBV5-8 to TRBJ2-7; no clear D. The CDR3 contains 14 residues. V was pared by 6 bases and J by 2 bases, with 15 bases between. CDR1 and CDR2 (germline): SGHTS, YDEGEE. The CDR3, as DNA: TGTGCCAGCACCTCTCCCCGCGGTACCTACGAGCAGTACTTC. Amino acids: CASTSPRGTYEQYF.

The chain employs TRBV10-3 and TRBJ1-1, with D possibly matching TRBD1 (6 bases). Deletions cut 1 base from V and 10 bases from J, with 16 bases between. CDR1 is ENHRY and CDR2 is SYGVKD in the germline V gene. The CDR3 totals 14 residues. CDR3 DNA sequence: TGTGCCATCAGTGAGTTACAGGGTAATCAAGGAGCTTTCTTT. It specifies CAISELQGNQGAFF.

This clone was detected only a few times. The CDR3 DNA reads TGTGCCAGCAGCTTAGTAGTTGGACTACCTTACGAGCAGTACTTC. Translated, it gives CASSLVVGLPYEQYF. This chain links TRBV7-6 with TRBJ2-7; D may be TRBD2 (6 bases). CDR3 length: 15 amino acids. Trimming cost V 1 base and J 4 bases, with 14 bases left between them. Germline CDR1 SGHVS, CDR2 FNYEAQ.

The chain employs TRBV18 and TRBJ2-1, with TRBD2 matching 13 bases. Germline V gene lookup returns CDR1 KGHSH and CDR2 LQKENI. V dropped 3 bases and J dropped 12; count of bases not matched to a gene: 8. The CDR3 is 15 residues long. Here the CDR3 DNA reads TGTGCCAGCTCACCGAGGACTAGCGGGAGCCCTAGGCAGTTCTTC. Residues: CASSPRTSGSPRQFF.

This chain uses TRBV18 with TRBJ2-5, with a possible D match to TRBD2 (5 bases). This CDR3 is 13 amino acids long. Per the germline V gene, CDR1 is KGHSH and CDR2 is LQKENI. V was clipped by 3 bases and J by 5 bases, with 10 bases between them. The chain's CDR3 is CASSPRGMETQYF. The CDR3 nucleotides are TGTGCCAGCTCACCGCGAGGGATGGAGACCCAGTACTTC.

The gene calls are TRBV19 and TRBJ1-5; TRBD1 aligns across 7 bases. J gave up 3 bases and V 7 bases, and 6 bases lay outside the gene matches. Germline CDR1 LNHDA, CDR2 SQIVND (reference sequence). The length of the CDR3 is 14 residues. The CDR3 region is CASTRQGSNQPQHF. CDR3 DNA: TGTGCCAGTACCCGACAGGGTTCCAATCAGCCCCAGCATTTT.

The V call is TRBV28, the J call TRBJ2-5; 9 bases map to TRBD2. The J call could be wrong; TRBJ2-7 is a better fit for the DNA end. Germline CDR1 is MDHEN and CDR2 is SYDVKM. CDR3 length: 14 residues. The CDR3 here is CASSALAGLYEQYF. Written as DNA, the CDR3 is TGTGCCAGCAGTGCGCTAGCGGGACTCTACGAGCAGTACTTC.